Listed below are T cell receptor beta chains from one sample, sequenced in a study of cytomegalovirus exposure and HLA in healthy donors. The data were produced by immunoSEQ multiplex PCR, yet TCRdb's version contains in-frame clones alone and is incomplete. Found here are about 42,000 clones, 50% to 55% of them singletons; the top ten hold 12%. Sequenced input: PBMCs. These receptor sequences come from a human donor in good health. Each CDR3 is given with its conserved first and last residue. The D gene is left open where the match is weak. Expanded clones are given a class, and other clones once, few, many or no size at all.

-	-	TRBJ1-5	TRBV7-2	13	CASSLSLNQPQHF	TGTGCCAGCAGCTTATCTCTCAATCAGCCCCAGCATTTT
few	TRBD2	TRBJ2-2	TRBV7-2	18	CASSPSGLAGAGTGELFF	TGTGCCAGCAGCCCCTCCGGACTAGCGGGAGCTGGGACCGGGGAGCTGTTTTTT
-	TRBD2	TRBJ2-7	TRBV28	11	CASNQRGEQYF	TGTGCCAGCAACCAGCGGGGGGAGCAGTACTTC
-	TRBD2	TRBJ2-7	TRBV18	15	CASSPQGSGKAEQYF	TGTGCCAGCTCACCCCAGGGAAGCGGGAAAGCCGAGCAGTACTTC
few	-	TRBJ1-3	TRBV19	14	CASSGLFSGNTIYF	TGTGCCAGTTCCGGACTGTTCTCTGGAAACACCATATATTTT
-	-	TRBJ2-3	TRBV28	17	CASSSAYSLTDTDTQYF	TGTGCCAGCAGTTCCGCCTACTCTCTGACTGACACAGATACGCAGTATTTT
-	-	TRBJ2-2	TRBV7-3	17	CASSLMAVGTGPGELFF	TGTGCCAGCAGCTTAATGGCAGTTGGTACAGGGCCCGGGGAGCTGTTTTTT
few	-	TRBJ2-2	TRBV25-1	13	CASSRQNTGELFF	TGTGCCAGCAGTAGACAGAACACCGGGGAGCTGTTTTTT
-	TRBD1	TRBJ2-1	TRBV6-6	13	CASRERQGNEQFF	TGTGCCAGCAGGGAAAGACAGGGCAATGAGCAGTTCTTC
-	TRBD1	TRBJ2-7	TRBV7-2	16	CASSLGVRTGTYEQYF	TGTGCCAGCAGCTTAGGTGTGCGGACAGGGACCTACGAGCAGTACTTC
-	TRBD2	TRBJ2-6	TRBV19	16	CASSIQGGPGANVLTF	TGTGCCAGTAGTATTCAGGGAGGGCCTGGGGCCAACGTCCTGACTTTC
-	-	TRBJ2-7	TRBV9	15	CASSVGAGSSYEQYF	TGTGCCAGCAGCGTAGGGGCGGGGAGCTCCTACGAGCAGTACTTC
few	TRBD1	TRBJ1-3	TRBV30	16	CAWSLQGSTFGNTIYF	TGTGCCTGGAGTCTACAGGGGTCAACCTTCGGAAACACCATATATTTT
-	-	TRBJ1-2	TRBV6-1	13	CASNQGHNYGYTF	TGTGCCAGCAACCAGGGACACAACTATGGCTACACCTTC
medium-sized	TRBD1	TRBJ1-1	TRBV4-1	16	CASSQVPGQSNTEAFF	TGCGCCAGCAGCCAAGTGCCGGGACAGTCGAACACTGAAGCTTTCTTT
-	TRBD1	TRBJ2-3	TRBV6-5	15	CASSSMGQTTDTQYF	TGTGCCAGCAGTTCGATGGGACAGACAACAGATACGCAGTATTTT
-	-	TRBJ2-7	TRBV11-2	15	CASSLELGGSYEQYF	TGTGCCAGCAGCTTAGAATTAGGGGGCTCCTACGAGCAGTACTTC
few	-	TRBJ1-2	TRBV18	15	CASSPGTGPNYGYTF	TGTGCCAGCTCACCAGGAACAGGACCAAACTATGGCTACACCTTC